These T cell receptor beta chains were read from a single sample in a study of lymphopenia after photon versus proton radiotherapy. Data came from immunoSEQ multiplex PCR; TCRdb stores just in-frame clones and leaves some out. Counted here are 15,000 to 20,000 clones, 85% to 90% occurring once; the ten biggest clones make up approximately 10%. Material: peripheral blood, obtained from a patient treated with proton-based radiotherapy. The receptors were sampled from a man aged 65 to 85 with pancreatic cancer. Each CDR3 is given without its conserved first and last residue.

j_call v_call cdr3_aa
TRBJ2-1 TRBV5-4 ASSDQGTRTNEQF
TRBJ1-1 TRBV5-5 ASSWDRGLGTEAF
TRBJ2-7 TRBV7-2 ASSPRGAGLAGGSYEQY
TRBJ2-7 TRBV5-1 ASSSTAVYEQY
TRBJ1-3 TRBV5-1 ASSTYTGTSGNTIY
TRBJ2-5 TRBV19 ASSDRTGRVTETQY
TRBJ2-7 TRBV19 ASGGGPSYEQY
TRBJ2-4 TRBV11-2 ASSLEDTSLGSIQY
TRBJ2-3 TRBV6-1 ASRIRGGTDTQY
TRBJ1-1 TRBV2 ASSEKDRGEAF
TRBJ2-1 TRBV4-1 ASSQVTSGIHEQF
TRBJ1-5 TRBV6-5 ASSGPDQPQH
TRBJ2-7 TRBV7-9 ASREDREFSYEQY
TRBJ2-3 TRBV7-3 ASSLFGGPLDTQY
TRBJ2-7 TRBV14 ASSQDSRELGEQY
TRBJ1-1 TRBV30 AWSRNLGAEAF
TRBJ2-7 TRBV5-8 ASSLIAIHEQY
TRBJ1-5 TRBV6-5 ASSSAGGSNQPQH
TRBJ2-3 TRBV7-3 ASSLTSGRAPDTQY
TRBJ1-2 TRBV6-1 ASSAGQGVDGYT
TRBJ2-7 TRBV6-1 ASSGTGTYEQY
TRBJ1-1 TRBV6-1 ASSRTGTGGTEAF
TRBJ1-2 TRBV11-1 ASTPDGSNYGYT
TRBJ2-3 TRBV4-2 ASSQEISSGGASRKDTQY
TRBJ2-1 TRBV19 ASSYRRGYNEQF
TRBJ2-3 TRBV28 ASSLQGSGTDTQY
TRBJ2-7 TRBV28 ASRLQGERTYEQY
TRBJ1-1 TRBV19 ASSIGGGGPEAF
TRBJ2-2 TRBV6-1 ASSEAGDTGELF
TRBJ1-2 TRBV5-4 ASSLGRGTWGYT
TRBJ2-6 TRBV25-1 ASSEIGANVLT
TRBJ2-2 TRBV7-3 ASSLAGGANTGELF
TRBJ1-3 TRBV4-1 ASSQVRAGVGNTIY
TRBJ2-5 TRBV19 ASSISGFETQY
TRBJ2-7 TRBV10-3 AISESTQRNYEQY
TRBJ2-7 TRBV6-6 ASSYGRQGYEQY
TRBJ2-7 TRBV5-4 ASSLGRGNSYEQY
TRBJ1-1 TRBV7-2 ASSLTGGRNTEAF
TRBJ1-1 TRBV2 ASSSNLLGNTEAF
TRBJ2-1 TRBV5-1 ASSLIRGARYNEQF
TRBJ1-1 TRBV11-2 ASSATDGGNTEAF
TRBJ1-1 TRBV19 ASIGRKEAF
TRBJ1-2 TRBV19 ASSIKGAGGSYGYT
TRBJ2-1 TRBV6-5 ASSYGGLAGVNEQF
TRBJ1-5 TRBV27 ASSRRGRGSNQPQH
TRBJ2-7 TRBV29-1 SAAGLAGGRTYEQY
TRBJ2-1 TRBV6-5 ASGAVEQF
TRBJ1-6 TRBV2 ASRFGQGGSYNSPLH
TRBJ1-1 TRBV6-1 ASSEAARTSEAF
TRBJ2-7 TRBV9 ASSARDSLYEQY
TRBJ2-1 TRBV5-1 ASSRTGGVYNEQF
TRBJ2-5 TRBV10-3 AISVDSWGRGTQY
TRBJ2-4 TRBV19 ASNNYPGYIQY
TRBJ1-5 TRBV19 ASSTQGNQPQH
TRBJ2-6 TRBV7-2 ASSHRQPSSGANVLT